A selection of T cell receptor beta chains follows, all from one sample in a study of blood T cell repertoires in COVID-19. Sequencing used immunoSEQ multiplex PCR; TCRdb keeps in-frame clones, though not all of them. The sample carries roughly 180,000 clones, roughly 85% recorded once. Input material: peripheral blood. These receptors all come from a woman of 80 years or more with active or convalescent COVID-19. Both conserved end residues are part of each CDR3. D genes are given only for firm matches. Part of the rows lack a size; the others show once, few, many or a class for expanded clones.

CDR3 DNA: TGTGCCAGCAGGAGCTCTAGCGGAAGCTCCTACAATGAGCAGTTCTTC; CDR3 protein: CASRSSSGSSYNEQFF; clone size: -; D gene: TRBD2; J gene: TRBJ2-1; V gene: TRBV28
CDR3 DNA: TGTGCCAGCAGCTTAGGCAGCGGCACAGATACGCAGTATTTT; CDR3 protein: CASSLGSGTDTQYF; clone size: once; D gene: -; J gene: TRBJ2-3; V gene: TRBV11-3
CDR3 DNA: TGTGCCAGCAGGCGCGACAGGGCCTCTGGAAACACCATATATTTT; CDR3 protein: CASRRDRASGNTIYF; clone size: once; D gene: TRBD1; J gene: TRBJ1-3; V gene: TRBV6-5
CDR3 DNA: TGTGCCAGCAGCGAGAAAAAGGGACTCCCGACGACGCAGTATTTT; CDR3 protein: CASSEKKGLPTTQYF; clone size: -; D gene: -; J gene: TRBJ2-3; V gene: TRBV5-4
CDR3 DNA: TGTGCCAGCAGTGAATATCTTGGGAGAACTGAAGCTTTCTTT; CDR3 protein: CASSEYLGRTEAFF; clone size: once; D gene: -; J gene: TRBJ1-1; V gene: TRBV6-1
CDR3 DNA: TGTGCCAGCAGCGTAGATGGGACAGTAGGAAACACCATATATTTT; CDR3 protein: CASSVDGTVGNTIYF; clone size: -; D gene: TRBD1; J gene: TRBJ1-3; V gene: TRBV9
CDR3 DNA: TGCAGTGCTAGTAGTCGGTTTAGCGGGAGATCTGGAGAGACCCAGTACTTC; CDR3 protein: CSASSRFSGRSGETQYF; clone size: many; D gene: TRBD2; J gene: TRBJ2-5; V gene: TRBV20-1
CDR3 DNA: TGCGCCAGCAGCAGGGACAGGGTCGGCACTGAAGCTTTCTTT; CDR3 protein: CASSRDRVGTEAFF; clone size: -; D gene: TRBD1; J gene: TRBJ1-1; V gene: TRBV5-1
CDR3 DNA: TGCGCCAGCAGCCAAGGAGCTAGTCGGGTGAATACGCAGTATTTT; CDR3 protein: CASSQGASRVNTQYF; clone size: once; D gene: -; J gene: TRBJ2-3; V gene: TRBV4-1
CDR3 DNA: TGCGCCAGCAGCCTCACAGGGTTAACCGGGGAGCTGTTTTTT; CDR3 protein: CASSLTGLTGELFF; clone size: -; D gene: -; J gene: TRBJ2-2; V gene: TRBV5-1
CDR3 DNA: TGTGCCAGTAGTATAGGCCGCGTTCCTCCTAACGAGCAGTACTTC; CDR3 protein: CASSIGRVPPNEQYF; clone size: -; D gene: -; J gene: TRBJ2-7; V gene: TRBV19
CDR3 DNA: TGTGCCAGCAGCACTGGACAGGGTCCAGATACGCAGTATTTT; CDR3 protein: CASSTGQGPDTQYF; clone size: few; D gene: TRBD1; J gene: TRBJ2-3; V gene: TRBV7-2
CDR3 DNA: TGTGCCAGCAGCCAACAGGGCCCTAACTATGGCTACACCTTC; CDR3 protein: CASSQQGPNYGYTF; clone size: -; D gene: -; J gene: TRBJ1-2; V gene: TRBV2
CDR3 DNA: TGTGCCAGCAGTGAAGGACTCTCTGAGCGTGGCTACACCTTC; CDR3 protein: CASSEGLSERGYTF; clone size: -; D gene: -; J gene: TRBJ1-2; V gene: TRBV6-1
CDR3 DNA: TGTGCCAGCAGCTTAAGAGTTCCCGAGCAGTACTTC; CDR3 protein: CASSLRVPEQYF; clone size: -; D gene: -; J gene: TRBJ2-7; V gene: TRBV11-2
CDR3 DNA: TGTGCCAGCAGCTCGTTCAGGGGTGACGACACTGAAGCTTTCTTT; CDR3 protein: CASSSFRGDDTEAFF; clone size: -; D gene: -; J gene: TRBJ1-1; V gene: TRBV5-8
CDR3 DNA: TGTGCCACCCTGGGGACAGGGTGGGCTGAGCAGTTCTTC; CDR3 protein: CATLGTGWAEQFF; clone size: few; D gene: TRBD1; J gene: TRBJ2-1; V gene: TRBV10-3
CDR3 DNA: TGTGCCACCAGCAGAGATCGGGGAGGGTATGAGCAGTTCTTC; CDR3 protein: CATSRDRGGYEQFF; clone size: -; D gene: TRBD2; J gene: TRBJ2-1; V gene: TRBV15
CDR3 DNA: TGCGCCAGCGCAAGCGGACTAGCGGGAGTGAGCAATGAGCAGTTCTTC; CDR3 protein: CASASGLAGVSNEQFF; clone size: -; D gene: TRBD2; J gene: TRBJ2-1; V gene: TRBV5-1
CDR3 DNA: TGCGCCAGCAGTCCCTGGGCTAGCGGAAGCTCCTACAATGAGCAGTTCTTC; CDR3 protein: CASSPWASGSSYNEQFF; clone size: -; D gene: TRBD2; J gene: TRBJ2-1; V gene: TRBV10-1
CDR3 DNA: TGTGCCAGCAGCAATAAAGTCCAGGGGAACGGGGAGCTGTTTTTT; CDR3 protein: CASSNKVQGNGELFF; clone size: -; D gene: -; J gene: TRBJ2-2; V gene: TRBV9
CDR3 DNA: TGTGCCAGCAGCTTGTCTAGCGGGAGTAAGGTGAATGAGCAGTTCTTC; CDR3 protein: CASSLSSGSKVNEQFF; clone size: -; D gene: TRBD2; J gene: TRBJ2-1; V gene: TRBV5-4
CDR3 DNA: TGTGCCAGCAGTTTAAGGGGGTATGGCTACACCTTC; CDR3 protein: CASSLRGYGYTF; clone size: few; D gene: -; J gene: TRBJ1-2; V gene: TRBV28
CDR3 DNA: TGTGCCAGCAGTTTTGGCGGACAGGGAGAGCAGTTCTTC; CDR3 protein: CASSFGGQGEQFF; clone size: -; D gene: TRBD1; J gene: TRBJ2-1; V gene: TRBV12-3/TRBV12-4
CDR3 DNA: TGTGCCAGCAGCCAAGGGGGCCTGAACACTGAAGCTTTCTTT; CDR3 protein: CASSQGGLNTEAFF; clone size: -; D gene: TRBD1; J gene: TRBJ1-1; V gene: TRBV5-5
CDR3 DNA: TGCGCCAGCAGCCTAACCGGGTTAGCCTTCGGAAAACTGTTTTTT; CDR3 protein: CASSLTGLAFGKLFF; clone size: -; D gene: -; J gene: TRBJ1-4; V gene: TRBV5-1
CDR3 DNA: TGTGCCAGCAGCTTAGAGCCGGGACTTGCCTATGACGAGCAGTACTTC; CDR3 protein: CASSLEPGLAYDEQYF; clone size: few; D gene: -; J gene: TRBJ2-7; V gene: TRBV11-2
CDR3 DNA: TGTGCCAGCAGTTCCCCGGGACAGGGGAGCTACGAGCAGTACTTC; CDR3 protein: CASSSPGQGSYEQYF; clone size: -; D gene: TRBD1; J gene: TRBJ2-7; V gene: TRBV28
CDR3 DNA: TGTGCCTGGAGCCCCGGAGGGCGGAGGACAGATACGCAGTATTTT; CDR3 protein: CAWSPGGRRTDTQYF; clone size: -; D gene: -; J gene: TRBJ2-3; V gene: TRBV30
CDR3 DNA: TGTGCCAGCAGCTTATGGGGGGCATGGACAGGGGACGACGAGCAGTACTTC; CDR3 protein: CASSLWGAWTGDDEQYF; clone size: -; D gene: TRBD1; J gene: TRBJ2-7; V gene: TRBV11-2
CDR3 DNA: TGTGCCAGCAGTGAAGGAAGGGGTTCACCCCTCCACTTT; CDR3 protein: CASSEGRGSPLHF; clone size: -; D gene: -; J gene: TRBJ1-6; V gene: TRBV2
CDR3 DNA: TGTGCCAGCAGTAAAACAGGTGAAAAACTGTTTTTT; CDR3 protein: CASSKTGEKLFF; clone size: -; D gene: -; J gene: TRBJ1-4; V gene: TRBV7-8
CDR3 DNA: TGTGCCAGCAGTTTTTCATCGGGTACGCAGTATTTT; CDR3 protein: CASSFSSGTQYF; clone size: -; D gene: -; J gene: TRBJ2-3; V gene: TRBV6-6
CDR3 DNA: TGCGCCAGCAGCACTAGCGGGAGCAGCACAGATACGCAGTATTTT; CDR3 protein: CASSTSGSSTDTQYF; clone size: -; D gene: TRBD2; J gene: TRBJ2-3; V gene: TRBV5-1
CDR3 DNA: TGTGCCAGCAGTGCGTTGGCAGGTACCCACTATGGCTACACCTTC; CDR3 protein: CASSALAGTHYGYTF; clone size: -; D gene: -; J gene: TRBJ1-2; V gene: TRBV2
CDR3 DNA: TGTGCCAGCAGCTTAGAAGTGGGAGTTCGGAATGAGCAGTTCTTC; CDR3 protein: CASSLEVGVRNEQFF; clone size: -; D gene: -; J gene: TRBJ2-1; V gene: TRBV7-2
CDR3 DNA: TGTGCCAGTATATCGGGGACAGGGGTAACCGGGGAGCTGTTTTTT; CDR3 protein: CASISGTGVTGELFF; clone size: -; D gene: TRBD1; J gene: TRBJ2-2; V gene: TRBV19
CDR3 DNA: TGTGCCAGCAGTTACTCGATTACAGGGGGTTTTTACGAGCAGTACTTC; CDR3 protein: CASSYSITGGFYEQYF; clone size: -; D gene: TRBD1; J gene: TRBJ2-7; V gene: TRBV6-5
CDR3 DNA: TGTGCCAGCATCCCGACAGGGGCAAGGGCTGAAGCTTTCTTT; CDR3 protein: CASIPTGARAEAFF; clone size: few; D gene: TRBD1; J gene: TRBJ1-1; V gene: TRBV28
CDR3 DNA: TGTGCCAGCCAAGCGGGACTTAGCACAGATACGCAGTATTTT; CDR3 protein: CASQAGLSTDTQYF; clone size: -; D gene: TRBD2; J gene: TRBJ2-3; V gene: TRBV2
CDR3 DNA: TGTGCCAGCAGCCAAGGCCCTCTAGCGGGAGATGAAGATACGCAGTATTTT; CDR3 protein: CASSQGPLAGDEDTQYF; clone size: -; D gene: TRBD2; J gene: TRBJ2-3; V gene: TRBV4-2
CDR3 DNA: TGTGCCAGCAGTTCCGAGGGCGTCCTGGGCTACACCTTC; CDR3 protein: CASSSEGVLGYTF; clone size: -; D gene: -; J gene: TRBJ1-2; V gene: TRBV28
CDR3 DNA: TGTGCCAGCAGCGCCTGGACAGCCAACTATGGCTACACCTTC; CDR3 protein: CASSAWTANYGYTF; clone size: -; D gene: -; J gene: TRBJ1-2; V gene: TRBV21-1
CDR3 DNA: TGTGCCAGCAGCCCGAGGACAGGGAACACCGGGGAGCTGTTTTTT; CDR3 protein: CASSPRTGNTGELFF; clone size: -; D gene: TRBD1; J gene: TRBJ2-2; V gene: TRBV5-5
CDR3 DNA: TGTGCCAGTAGAGGTGGGGGAGGGCCGACCGGGGAGCTGTTTTTT; CDR3 protein: CASRGGGGPTGELFF; clone size: -; D gene: TRBD2; J gene: TRBJ2-2; V gene: TRBV19
CDR3 DNA: TGTGCCAGCAGCGTAGTGGCAGGGGACGAAAAACTGTTTTTT; CDR3 protein: CASSVVAGDEKLFF; clone size: -; D gene: -; J gene: TRBJ1-4; V gene: TRBV9
CDR3 DNA: TGTGCCAGCAGCTTATCAGCGGGAGACGGTGAGCAGTTCTTC; CDR3 protein: CASSLSAGDGEQFF; clone size: -; D gene: TRBD2; J gene: TRBJ2-1; V gene: TRBV7-9
CDR3 DNA: TGTGCCAGCAGCCCCGAACAGGGTAGAAAAGCTTTCTTT; CDR3 protein: CASSPEQGRKAFF; clone size: -; D gene: -; J gene: TRBJ1-1; V gene: TRBV2
CDR3 DNA: TGCGCCAGCAGTGAGTCGAGTGGGACAGGGGCCAATCAGCCCCAGCATTTT; CDR3 protein: CASSESSGTGANQPQHF; clone size: -; D gene: TRBD1; J gene: TRBJ1-5; V gene: TRBV10-2
CDR3 DNA: TGTGCCAGCAGTTTTCCCGGGGCAGGGGGAGCGGAAGCTTTCTTT; CDR3 protein: CASSFPGAGGAEAFF; clone size: -; D gene: TRBD1; J gene: TRBJ1-1; V gene: TRBV28
CDR3 DNA: TGCGCCAGCAGCTGGGCTAACACTGAAGCTTTCTTT; CDR3 protein: CASSWANTEAFF; clone size: -; D gene: -; J gene: TRBJ1-1; V gene: TRBV5-1
CDR3 DNA: TGTGCCAGCAGACCCGGGACAGGGGTTGGCGGGGAGCTGTTTTTT; CDR3 protein: CASRPGTGVGGELFF; clone size: -; D gene: TRBD1; J gene: TRBJ2-2; V gene: TRBV7-9
CDR3 DNA: TGTGCTAGCAGCCCCTGGCAGGGGTCGGAGACCCAGTACTTC; CDR3 protein: CASSPWQGSETQYF; clone size: -; D gene: -; J gene: TRBJ2-5; V gene: TRBV7-7
CDR3 DNA: TGTGCCAGCAGTTTCTATACCCTCTCTCGCGAGCAGTACTTC; CDR3 protein: CASSFYTLSREQYF; clone size: once; D gene: -; J gene: TRBJ2-7; V gene: TRBV28
CDR3 DNA: TGTGCCAGCAGTTTGCGATTACAAGAGACCCAGTACTTC; CDR3 protein: CASSLRLQETQYF; clone size: -; D gene: -; J gene: TRBJ2-5; V gene: TRBV27
CDR3 DNA: TGTGCCAGCAGCTTCGCGGGAGGGGAGACCCAGTACTTC; CDR3 protein: CASSFAGGETQYF; clone size: -; D gene: TRBD2; J gene: TRBJ2-5; V gene: TRBV7-9
CDR3 DNA: TGTGCCAGCAGTGAGGCAGGTTACTCCACAGATACGCAGTATTTT; CDR3 protein: CASSEAGYSTDTQYF; clone size: -; D gene: -; J gene: TRBJ2-3; V gene: TRBV25-1